This is a list of T cell receptor beta chains from one sample in a study of T cell responses to AZD1222 COVID-19 vaccine. The repertoire was sequenced with immunoSEQ multiplex PCR; TCRdb's copy has only in-frame clones and lacks some. The table includes 150,000 to 200,000 clones, 93% detected once. This specimen was peripheral blood, taken 28 days after the second AZD1222 dose. All receptors come from an adult who received the AZD1222 COVID-19 vaccine. The CDR3 runs from the conserved cysteine through the conserved F or W. D genes are given only for firm matches. Rows give clone size only sometimes, using once, few, many, or a class for an expanded clone.

>TRBV3-1/TRBV3-2|-|TRBJ1-3|-
TGTGCCAGCAGCCAGCAGGGATCTCTGGGAAACACCATATATTTT
CASSQQGSLGNTIYF
>TRBV18|-|TRBJ1-1|-
TGTGCCAGCTCACCCTCCAACAGAAAGAACACTGAAGCTTTCTTT
CASSPSNRKNTEAFF
>TRBV5-1|-|TRBJ2-3|-
TGCGCCAGCAGCAACCTCGGATCCACAGATACGCAGTATTTT
CASSNLGSTDTQYF
>TRBV7-8|-|TRBJ2-7|-
TGTGCCAGCAGCCGGTCGGTGTACAGGGACTACGAGCAGTACTTC
CASSRSVYRDYEQYF
>TRBV27|-|TRBJ2-1|TRBD2
TGTGCCAGCAGGCCAAGGCCCCTAGCGGGGGGTCCCAATGAGCAGTTCTTC
CASRPRPLAGGPNEQFF
>TRBV7-2|-|TRBJ2-7|-
TGTGCCAGCAGCCTACCCCGCCGCTACGAGCAGTACTTC
CASSLPRRYEQYF
>TRBV5-1|-|TRBJ2-7|-
TGCGCCAGCAGCTTGGAGGCAGGGGGGTACGAGCAGTACTTC
CASSLEAGGYEQYF
>TRBV4-1|-|TRBJ1-2|TRBD1
TGCGCCAGCAGCCAAGAAGGGACAGGGGGCTTCTCGGACTATGGCTACACCTTC
CASSQEGTGGFSDYGYTF
>TRBV4-3|-|TRBJ2-3|TRBD1
TGCGCCAGCAGCCACGGACAGGGAGGTGGGGATACGCAGTATTTT
CASSHGQGGGDTQYF
>TRBV5-4|-|TRBJ1-2|TRBD1
TGTGCCAGCAGCTTGGCCGGGACAGGGCATGGCTACACCTTC
CASSLAGTGHGYTF
>TRBV28|-|TRBJ1-2|TRBD1
TGTGCCAGCAGTTTACCAGGGGGCAACTATGGCTACACCTTC
CASSLPGGNYGYTF
>TRBV20-1|once|TRBJ1-2|-
TGCAGTGCTCAGCGGGGTTATGGCTACACCTTC
CSAQRGYGYTF
>TRBV5-1|-|TRBJ2-3|TRBD2
TGCGCCAGCAGCTTGGCTCTAGCGGGGGGCACAGATACGCAGTATTTT
CASSLALAGGTDTQYF
>TRBV6-5|-|TRBJ1-3|-
TGTGCCAGCAGTTACTCAACCGACCCGGTGTACACCATATATTTT
CASSYSTDPVYTIYF
>TRBV5-1|-|TRBJ2-5|-
TGCGCCACCCGAGACAACCAAGAGACCCAGTACTTC
CATRDNQETQYF
>TRBV5-1|-|TRBJ1-6|-
TGCGCCAGCAGCTTGGGGCAGAACATTAATTCACCCCTCCACTTT
CASSLGQNINSPLHF
>TRBV3-1/TRBV3-2|-|TRBJ1-2|TRBD1
TGTGCCAGCAGCCGCATCGGACAGGGGGCGAACCATGGCTACACCTTC
CASSRIGQGANHGYTF
>TRBV27|-|TRBJ1-2|TRBD1
TGTGCCAGCAGTTTGGCCCCGGGACAGGTCTTCGGCTACACCTTC
CASSLAPGQVFGYTF
>TRBV29-1|-|TRBJ1-2|TRBD1
TGCAGCGTTCCTTCGGGACAGAACTATGGCTACACCTTC
CSVPSGQNYGYTF
>TRBV7-8|-|TRBJ2-7|-
TGTGCCAGCAGCCCCGGGGACTGGGATTATGCCTACGAGCAGTACTTC
CASSPGDWDYAYEQYF
>TRBV7-9|-|TRBJ1-5|-
TGTGCCAGCAGCTTAGCGGGGATAGGCAATCAGCCCCAGCATTTT
CASSLAGIGNQPQHF
>TRBV10-2|-|TRBJ1-6|-
TGCGCCAGCAGTACCACAGGATTCGGTAATTCACCCCTCCACTTT
CASSTTGFGNSPLHF
>TRBV6-5|-|TRBJ1-1|-
TGTGCCAGCAGTTCGGGCCCGAACACTGAAGCTTTCTTT
CASSSGPNTEAFF
>TRBV6-5|-|TRBJ1-5|-
TGTGCCAGCAGAATAGAGAGCAATCAGCCCCAGCATTTT
CASRIESNQPQHF
>TRBV5-1|-|TRBJ1-2|-
TGCGCCAGCAGCTTGGTGGTCAACTATGGCTACACCTTC
CASSLVVNYGYTF
>TRBV19|-|TRBJ2-5|TRBD1
TGTGCCAGCAGGGACAGGGGGCGCGGAGAGACCCAGTACTTC
CASRDRGRGETQYF
>TRBV3-1/TRBV3-2|-|TRBJ2-1|TRBD1
TGTGCCAGCAGCCAGAAGCCGGGACAGGGGTACAATGAGCAGTTCTTC
CASSQKPGQGYNEQFF
>TRBV19|once|TRBJ2-2|TRBD1
TGTGCCAGTAGTATACAGGGGGCAACGAACACCGGGGAGCTGTTTTTT
CASSIQGATNTGELFF